This is a list of T cell receptor beta chains from one sample in a study of a mutant IDH1 vaccine in newly diagnosed glioma. Their target antigens are unknown. Here immunoSEQ multiplex PCR was the method, and the copy in TCRdb shows in-frame clones only, minus some. The sample consists of about 58,000 clones, about 86% of them appearing once. Sequenced here: PBMCs, sampled from a glioma patient whose treatment included an IDH1 peptide vaccine. All receptors derive from a woman aged 45-65 years with glioma. The CDR3 runs from the conserved cysteine through the conserved F or W. Each record gives: J gene, V gene, CDR3 protein.

j_gene: TRBJ1-1; v_gene: TRBV2; CDR3aa: CASEGGDTEAFF
j_gene: TRBJ2-1; v_gene: TRBV6-5; CDR3aa: CASSYGQGYEQFF
j_gene: TRBJ1-4; v_gene: TRBV18; CDR3aa: CASSPTQGAVEKLFF
j_gene: TRBJ2-7; v_gene: TRBV27; CDR3aa: CASSLTGTLSYEQYF
j_gene: TRBJ2-2; v_gene: TRBV29-1; CDR3aa: CSSWRGDTGELFF
j_gene: TRBJ1-1; v_gene: TRBV19; CDR3aa: CASSIGRHTEAFF
j_gene: TRBJ1-3; v_gene: TRBV9; CDR3aa: CASSVGGGNGNTIYF
j_gene: TRBJ1-3; v_gene: TRBV5-4; CDR3aa: CASSGPGTNPLRNTIYF
j_gene: TRBJ2-7; v_gene: TRBV27; CDR3aa: CASSLRARNYEQYF
j_gene: TRBJ2-7; v_gene: TRBV9; CDR3aa: CASSVGPEPGEQYF
j_gene: TRBJ2-3; v_gene: TRBV4-1; CDR3aa: CASSQENVAGTQYF
j_gene: TRBJ1-4; v_gene: TRBV18; CDR3aa: CASSFWTSSEKLFF
j_gene: TRBJ2-7; v_gene: TRBV28; CDR3aa: CASSFDGTAFYEQYF
j_gene: TRBJ1-2; v_gene: TRBV10-2; CDR3aa: CASRKDDYGYTF
j_gene: TRBJ1-3; v_gene: TRBV13; CDR3aa: CASSPAGRGGGNTIYF
j_gene: TRBJ2-1; v_gene: TRBV19; CDR3aa: CASSRDREFDEQFF
j_gene: TRBJ2-7; v_gene: TRBV7-2; CDR3aa: CASSLGGGEQYF
j_gene: TRBJ1-4; v_gene: TRBV30; CDR3aa: CAWTPGQAATNEKLFF
j_gene: TRBJ2-7; v_gene: TRBV10-1; CDR3aa: CASSPGRVYEQYF
j_gene: TRBJ1-3; v_gene: TRBV27; CDR3aa: CASSLEGVAGNTIYF
j_gene: TRBJ2-5; v_gene: TRBV4-1; CDR3aa: CASSQEYRGDRSAQYF
j_gene: TRBJ1-1; v_gene: TRBV5-4; CDR3aa: CASSFGGQDGTEAFF
j_gene: TRBJ2-3; v_gene: TRBV25-1; CDR3aa: CASSDGRGKDTQYF
j_gene: TRBJ2-7; v_gene: TRBV18; CDR3aa: CASSKGDRDEQYF
j_gene: TRBJ1-1; v_gene: TRBV6-1; CDR3aa: CAAWWGLNTEAFF
j_gene: TRBJ1-2; v_gene: TRBV18; CDR3aa: CASSPPNVGGVGDYGYTF
j_gene: TRBJ2-1; v_gene: TRBV5-1; CDR3aa: CASSLLAGDYNEQFF
j_gene: TRBJ1-6; v_gene: TRBV9; CDR3aa: CASSNPRGVVVNNSPLHF
j_gene: TRBJ1-6; v_gene: TRBV19; CDR3aa: CASSSQGNYNSPLHF
j_gene: TRBJ2-5; v_gene: TRBV14; CDR3aa: CASSTVAGSQETQYF
j_gene: TRBJ2-3; v_gene: TRBV5-1; CDR3aa: CASRLGPDTQYF
j_gene: TRBJ1-5; v_gene: TRBV19; CDR3aa: CASTWGGTDQPQHF
j_gene: TRBJ2-2; v_gene: TRBV19; CDR3aa: CASSIGAGNTGELFF
j_gene: TRBJ1-4; v_gene: TRBV11-2; CDR3aa: CASSPTNEKLFF
j_gene: TRBJ1-1; v_gene: TRBV6-4; CDR3aa: CASRLDRNTEAFF
j_gene: TRBJ2-3; v_gene: TRBV7-9; CDR3aa: CASSLEDTQYF
j_gene: TRBJ1-1; v_gene: TRBV7-6; CDR3aa: CASSLGDRETEAFF
j_gene: TRBJ1-1; v_gene: TRBV7-8; CDR3aa: CASSPPIVTEAFF
j_gene: TRBJ1-5; v_gene: TRBV28; CDR3aa: CATDGGGNQPQHF
j_gene: TRBJ1-2; v_gene: TRBV5-1; CDR3aa: CASSLLGLDYGYTF
j_gene: TRBJ1-6; v_gene: TRBV14; CDR3aa: CASSQLRIYNSPLHF
j_gene: TRBJ1-1; v_gene: TRBV29-1; CDR3aa: CSVQGQGGSTEAFF
j_gene: TRBJ1-4; v_gene: TRBV27; CDR3aa: CASSPVRWKGTNEKLFF
j_gene: TRBJ1-4; v_gene: TRBV10-1; CDR3aa: CASNNQGGQLFF
j_gene: TRBJ1-5; v_gene: TRBV15; CDR3aa: CATSMGPDQPQHF